This T cell receptor (beta chain) was identified during a study of radiotherapy plus CTLA-4 blockade in lung cancer. Study-level results: The best prediction of response reportedly came from early blood T cell clone dynamics, with interferon-beta. In blood, after radiotherapy plus ipilimumab, tumor-derived TCR clones expanded.

Sequenced by immunoSEQ multiplex PCR; TCRdb stores in-frame clones only, minus some. The table has around 82,000 clones, 85% to 90% seen once; the top ten hold around 17%. On this clone itself: Its antigen is unidentified.

V lost 4 bases and J 0 bases, leaving 14 bases between the germline ends. This CDR3 contains 16 residues. Per germline, CDR1 SGHRS and CDR2 YFSETQ. Focal radiation plus CTLA-4 blockade with ipilimumab was administered to patients who had chemo-refractory metastatic non-small-cell lung cancer. The chain combines TRBV5-1 with TRBJ1-3; weak D call: TRBD1 (5 bases). The sequences come from peripheral blood, collected from a patient treated with radiotherapy plus ipilimumab. The TCR originated in a human donor with non-small cell lung cancer that progressed on radiotherapy plus ipilimumab. In nucleotides, the CDR3 is TGCGCCAGCAGCCTTAACCTGGGGGGCTCTGGAAACACCATATATTTT. Its translation is CASSLNLGGSGNTIYF. Looking up the rest from reference TRBV5-1 and TRBJ1-3 gives the full variable domain: KAGVTQTPRYLIKTRGQQVTLSCSPISGHRSVSWYQQTPGQGLQFLFEYFSETQRNKGNFPGRFSGRQFSNSRSEMNVSTLELGDSALYLCASSLNLGGSGNTIYFGEGSWLTVV.